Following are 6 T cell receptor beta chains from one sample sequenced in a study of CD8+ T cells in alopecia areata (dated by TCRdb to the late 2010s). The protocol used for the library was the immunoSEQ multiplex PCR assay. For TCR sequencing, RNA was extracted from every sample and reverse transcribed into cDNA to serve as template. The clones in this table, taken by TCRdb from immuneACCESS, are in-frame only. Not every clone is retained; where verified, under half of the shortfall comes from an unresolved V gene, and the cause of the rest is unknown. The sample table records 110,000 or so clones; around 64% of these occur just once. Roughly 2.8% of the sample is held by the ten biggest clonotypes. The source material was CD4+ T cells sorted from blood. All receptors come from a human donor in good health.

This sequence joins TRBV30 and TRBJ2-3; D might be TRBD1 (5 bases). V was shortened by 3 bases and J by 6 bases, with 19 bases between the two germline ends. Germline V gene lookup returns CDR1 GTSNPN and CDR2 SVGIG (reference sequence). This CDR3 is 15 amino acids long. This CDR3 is CAWRRGRVPFDTQYF. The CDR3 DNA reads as TGTGCCTGGAGAAGAGGCAGGGTGCCCTTCGATACGCAGTATTTT. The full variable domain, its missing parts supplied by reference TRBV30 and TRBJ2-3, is SQTIHQWPATLVQPVGSPLSLECTVEGTSNPNLYWYRQAAGRGLQLLFYSVGIGQISSEVPQNLSASRPQDRQFILSSKKLLLSDSGFYLCAWRRGRVPFDTQYFGPGTRLTVL.

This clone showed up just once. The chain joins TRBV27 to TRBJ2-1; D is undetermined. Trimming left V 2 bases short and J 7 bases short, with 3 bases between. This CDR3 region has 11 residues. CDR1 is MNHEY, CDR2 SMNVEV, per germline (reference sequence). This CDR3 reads CASSLTNEQFF. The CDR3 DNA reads TGTGCCAGCAGTTTAACAAATGAGCAGTTCTTC.

The DNA for the CDR3 is TGTGCCAGCAGGGGACAGGCAATGAACACTGAAGCTTTCTTT. Encoded protein: CASRGQAMNTEAFF. The V and J genes are TRBV2 and TRBJ1-1; TRBD1 agrees at 8 bases. Germline CDR1 SNHLY, CDR2 FYNNEI. The CDR3 extends over 14 amino acids. V dropped 6 bases and J dropped 0; count of bases not matched to a gene: 3.

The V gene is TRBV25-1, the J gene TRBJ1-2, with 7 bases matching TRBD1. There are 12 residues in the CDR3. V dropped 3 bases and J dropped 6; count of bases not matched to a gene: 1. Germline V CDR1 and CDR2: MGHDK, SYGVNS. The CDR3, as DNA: TGTGCCAGCAGTGAGACAGGGAATGGCTACACCTTC. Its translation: CASSETGNGYTF.

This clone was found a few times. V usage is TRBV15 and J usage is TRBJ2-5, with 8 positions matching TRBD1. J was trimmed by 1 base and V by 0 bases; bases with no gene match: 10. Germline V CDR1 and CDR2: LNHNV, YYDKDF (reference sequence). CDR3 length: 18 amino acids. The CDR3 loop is CATSRDLQGGISQETQYF. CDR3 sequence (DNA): TGTGCCACCAGCAGAGATCTACAGGGGGGAATATCCCAAGAGACCCAGTACTTC.

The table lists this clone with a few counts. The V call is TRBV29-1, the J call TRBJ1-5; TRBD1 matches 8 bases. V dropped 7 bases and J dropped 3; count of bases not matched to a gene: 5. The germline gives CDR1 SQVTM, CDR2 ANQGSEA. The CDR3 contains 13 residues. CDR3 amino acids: CSARTGNNQPQHF. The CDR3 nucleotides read TGCAGCGCCAGGACAGGGAACAATCAGCCCCAGCATTTT.